Listed below are T cell receptor beta chains from one sample, sequenced in a study of blood T cell repertoires in COVID-19. Using immunoSEQ multiplex PCR, the repertoire was profiled, and TCRdb retains in-frame clones only, with some absent. The sample has about 340,000 clones; about 92% are singletons. Sequenced material: PBMCs or T cells enriched from blood (not recorded which). The receptor set was obtained from a woman aged 30 to 39 who had recovered from COVID-19. CDR3s include the opening cysteine and the closing phenylalanine or tryptophan. A D gene is named only where the DNA matches it firmly. Part of the rows lack a size; the others show once, few, many or a class for expanded clones.

d_gene: TRBD1
abundance: NA
j_gene: TRBJ1-5
v_gene: TRBV6-1
CDR3nt: TGTGCCAGCAGTGAAATTCCAGGGGGCGCGGGTCAGCCCCAGCATTTT
CDR3aa: CASSEIPGGAGQPQHF

d_gene: TRBD2
abundance: NA
j_gene: TRBJ2-1
v_gene: TRBV13
CDR3nt: TGTGCCAGCAGCGGTTGGACTAGCGGCTACAATGAGCAGTTCTTC
CDR3aa: CASSGWTSGYNEQFF

d_gene: TRBD2
abundance: NA
j_gene: TRBJ2-1
v_gene: TRBV2
CDR3nt: TGTGCCACCTCGGCCGGGACTAGCGGGAGTGATGAGCAGTTCTTC
CDR3aa: CATSAGTSGSDEQFF

d_gene: NA
abundance: once
j_gene: TRBJ2-7
v_gene: TRBV28
CDR3nt: TGTGCCAGCAGTTTGGGCAGAGAGCAGTACTTC
CDR3aa: CASSLGREQYF

d_gene: NA
abundance: NA
j_gene: TRBJ2-5
v_gene: TRBV7-6
CDR3nt: TGTGCCAGCAGCTTAGGGGGGCCAGAGACCCAGTACTTC
CDR3aa: CASSLGGPETQYF

d_gene: NA
abundance: NA
j_gene: TRBJ1-4
v_gene: TRBV19
CDR3nt: TGTGCCAGTAGTGATCAGGCTAACAATGAAAAACTGTTTTTT
CDR3aa: CASSDQANNEKLFF

d_gene: NA
abundance: NA
j_gene: TRBJ1-2
v_gene: TRBV6-5
CDR3nt: TGTGCCAGCAGTTACTCTAGCGATGCTTATGGCTACACCTTC
CDR3aa: CASSYSSDAYGYTF

d_gene: NA
abundance: once
j_gene: TRBJ1-1
v_gene: TRBV5-6
CDR3nt: TGTGCCAGCAGCTTCTGGACCCCAGGGATGAACACTGAAGCTTTCTTT
CDR3aa: CASSFWTPGMNTEAFF

d_gene: TRBD1
abundance: NA
j_gene: TRBJ1-1
v_gene: TRBV6-5
CDR3nt: TGTGCCAGCACCCCCGGGGACAGGTTGAACACTGAAGCTTTCTTT
CDR3aa: CASTPGDRLNTEAFF

d_gene: NA
abundance: few
j_gene: TRBJ1-1
v_gene: TRBV2
CDR3nt: TGTGCCAGCGACAACCAGGGGTTCACTGAAGCTTTCTTT
CDR3aa: CASDNQGFTEAFF

d_gene: NA
abundance: NA
j_gene: TRBJ1-3
v_gene: TRBV4-2
CDR3nt: TGTGCCAGCAGCCAAGATGTCGGGGGGGCTGGAAACACCATATATTTT
CDR3aa: CASSQDVGGAGNTIYF

d_gene: NA
abundance: NA
j_gene: TRBJ1-5
v_gene: TRBV5-6
CDR3nt: TGTGCCAGCAGCAGTGCGAGCAATCAGCCCCAGCATTTT
CDR3aa: CASSSASNQPQHF

d_gene: NA
abundance: NA
j_gene: TRBJ1-3
v_gene: TRBV7-2
CDR3nt: TGTGCCAGCAGCTTAGCGGGCAGCCTCTCTGGAAACACCATATATTTT
CDR3aa: CASSLAGSLSGNTIYF

d_gene: TRBD2
abundance: NA
j_gene: TRBJ2-1
v_gene: TRBV5-4
CDR3nt: TGTGCCAGCAGCTTGGGGGCGGGAGGTACCTACAATGAGCAGTTCTTC
CDR3aa: CASSLGAGGTYNEQFF

d_gene: TRBD2
abundance: NA
j_gene: TRBJ2-7
v_gene: TRBV6-6
CDR3nt: TGTGCCAGCACCGAACGGGGCGGGAGCAAGGGCTACGAGCAGTACTTC
CDR3aa: CASTERGGSKGYEQYF

d_gene: NA
abundance: NA
j_gene: TRBJ2-2
v_gene: TRBV2
CDR3nt: TGTGCCAGCAGTAGGGACATCCCAGGGACCGGGGAGCTGTTTTTT
CDR3aa: CASSRDIPGTGELFF

d_gene: NA
abundance: NA
j_gene: TRBJ1-2
v_gene: TRBV27
CDR3nt: TGTGCCAGCAGTTTAAAATCACGGGATACACTGCCTAACTATGGCTACACCTTC
CDR3aa: CASSLKSRDTLPNYGYTF

d_gene: NA
abundance: once
j_gene: TRBJ2-6
v_gene: TRBV9
CDR3nt: TGTGCCAGCAGCGTAGCTGAAACATCTGGGGCCAACGTCCTGACTTTC
CDR3aa: CASSVAETSGANVLTF

d_gene: TRBD2
abundance: NA
j_gene: TRBJ2-1
v_gene: TRBV4-1
CDR3nt: TGCGCCAGCAGCCGAAGACCAACTAGCGGGGGGGCCACTGAGCAGTTCTTC
CDR3aa: CASSRRPTSGGATEQFF

d_gene: TRBD2
abundance: once
j_gene: TRBJ2-3
v_gene: TRBV7-2
CDR3nt: TGTGCCAGCAGCTTAGGGACGGGTAGCGGGAGGGCCTCAGATACGCAGTATTTT
CDR3aa: CASSLGTGSGRASDTQYF

d_gene: NA
abundance: NA
j_gene: TRBJ1-5
v_gene: TRBV7-3
CDR3nt: TGTGCCAGCAGCTTAAATCCGGGTGGACAGCCCCAGCATTTT
CDR3aa: CASSLNPGGQPQHF

d_gene: NA
abundance: NA
j_gene: TRBJ1-1
v_gene: TRBV5-5
CDR3nt: TGTGCCAGCAGCTTGGTCGCGGCGGGGGAGCTTGGCTTT
CDR3aa: CASSLVAAGELGF

d_gene: NA
abundance: NA
j_gene: TRBJ2-4
v_gene: TRBV20-1
CDR3nt: TGCAGTGCCCCGACAGAGAACATTCAGTACTTC
CDR3aa: CSAPTENIQYF

d_gene: TRBD1
abundance: NA
j_gene: TRBJ1-5
v_gene: TRBV19
CDR3nt: TGTGCCAGTAGTATCGGAGGCAGGGGGGTCGGCCAGCCCCAGCATTTT
CDR3aa: CASSIGGRGVGQPQHF

d_gene: TRBD2
abundance: NA
j_gene: TRBJ2-5
v_gene: TRBV7-2
CDR3nt: TGTGCCAGCAGCTTACGGGGGAGGGCGGAGACCCAGTACTTC
CDR3aa: CASSLRGRAETQYF

d_gene: NA
abundance: once
j_gene: TRBJ2-3
v_gene: TRBV10-3
CDR3nt: TGTGCCATCAGTTTCCAAAAGTTCGTGCCCCTGGAGACAGATACGCAGTATTTT
CDR3aa: CAISFQKFVPLETDTQYF

d_gene: NA
abundance: NA
j_gene: TRBJ1-5
v_gene: TRBV5-5
CDR3nt: TGTGCCAGCAGCTTGGCGGTGGGCTTTGGGCAGCCCCAGCATTTT
CDR3aa: CASSLAVGFGQPQHF

d_gene: NA
abundance: NA
j_gene: TRBJ2-3
v_gene: TRBV5-1
CDR3nt: TGCGCCAGCAGCTTGTTCTCGGGTGAAGATACGCAGTATTTT
CDR3aa: CASSLFSGEDTQYF

d_gene: NA
abundance: NA
j_gene: TRBJ2-2
v_gene: TRBV29-1
CDR3nt: TGCAGCGTTGAAGGGACATCGAACACCGGGGAGCTGTTTTTT
CDR3aa: CSVEGTSNTGELFF

d_gene: NA
abundance: NA
j_gene: TRBJ2-1
v_gene: TRBV9
CDR3nt: TGTGCCAGCAGCTTCCGTGGGCTAGCCTTCAATGAGCAGTTCTTC
CDR3aa: CASSFRGLAFNEQFF

d_gene: TRBD1
abundance: NA
j_gene: TRBJ1-1
v_gene: TRBV6-6
CDR3nt: TGTGCCAGCCTACAATCTCAGGGGGGAACGGCTTTCTTT
CDR3aa: CASLQSQGGTAFF

d_gene: NA
abundance: NA
j_gene: TRBJ1-1
v_gene: TRBV5-5
CDR3nt: TGTGCCAGCAGCTTGGGGGACACCTACACTGAAGCTTTCTTT
CDR3aa: CASSLGDTYTEAFF

d_gene: NA
abundance: NA
j_gene: TRBJ2-2
v_gene: TRBV7-6
CDR3nt: TGTGCCAGCAGTTACTACACCGGGGAGCTGTTTTTT
CDR3aa: CASSYYTGELFF

d_gene: NA
abundance: NA
j_gene: TRBJ1-2
v_gene: TRBV12-3/TRBV12-4
CDR3nt: TGTGCCAGCAGTTCCTCGGGTTATGGCTACACCTTC
CDR3aa: CASSSSGYGYTF

d_gene: TRBD1
abundance: NA
j_gene: TRBJ1-2
v_gene: TRBV5-8
CDR3nt: TGTGCCAGCAGCCGCGGACAGGGGACGGGAGGCTACACCTTC
CDR3aa: CASSRGQGTGGYTF

d_gene: TRBD2
abundance: NA
j_gene: TRBJ2-7
v_gene: TRBV20-1
CDR3nt: TGCAGTGCTAGTGGCGGGGGGGCCTACGAGCAGTACTTC
CDR3aa: CSASGGGAYEQYF

d_gene: NA
abundance: NA
j_gene: TRBJ1-2
v_gene: TRBV10-3
CDR3nt: TGTGCCATCAGTGAGTTTACAACGGGGGGCGTAGGCTATGGCTACACCTTC
CDR3aa: CAISEFTTGGVGYGYTF

d_gene: NA
abundance: NA
j_gene: TRBJ2-7
v_gene: TRBV3-1/TRBV3-2
CDR3nt: TGTGCCAGCAGCTCGAGCCCTTACCGCGGGATCTCCTACGAGCAGTACTTC
CDR3aa: CASSSSPYRGISYEQYF

d_gene: NA
abundance: NA
j_gene: TRBJ1-1
v_gene: TRBV30
CDR3nt: TGTGCCTGGAGTGTACAGGGCCTTAGCACTGAAGCTTTCTTT
CDR3aa: CAWSVQGLSTEAFF

d_gene: TRBD1
abundance: NA
j_gene: TRBJ1-1
v_gene: TRBV5-1
CDR3nt: TGCGCCAGCAGCTTGGTATTCAGGGGGCCCCAGAACACTGAAGCTTTCTTT
CDR3aa: CASSLVFRGPQNTEAFF

d_gene: TRBD2
abundance: NA
j_gene: TRBJ2-5
v_gene: TRBV5-6
CDR3nt: TGTGCCAGCAGCAGGTCCCTAGCGGGAGGGCCCGAGACCCAGTACTTC
CDR3aa: CASSRSLAGGPETQYF

d_gene: NA
abundance: NA
j_gene: TRBJ2-3
v_gene: TRBV5-4
CDR3nt: TGTGCCAGCAGCTTGGGGGGGCGGGCTAGCGGAGACACAGATACGCAGTATTTT
CDR3aa: CASSLGGRASGDTDTQYF

d_gene: TRBD2
abundance: NA
j_gene: TRBJ2-1
v_gene: TRBV7-6
CDR3nt: TGTGCCAGCAGCCAGGTAGCGGGGAATGAGCAGTTCTTC
CDR3aa: CASSQVAGNEQFF

d_gene: NA
abundance: NA
j_gene: TRBJ1-5
v_gene: TRBV19
CDR3nt: TGTGCCAGTAGTATCGGGGGACTAAGCAATCAGCCCCAGCATTTT
CDR3aa: CASSIGGLSNQPQHF

d_gene: NA
abundance: NA
j_gene: TRBJ2-7
v_gene: TRBV30
CDR3nt: TGTGCCTGGAGTGACTTAGGGAGAATCTCCTACGAGCAGTACTTC
CDR3aa: CAWSDLGRISYEQYF

d_gene: TRBD1
abundance: NA
j_gene: TRBJ2-5
v_gene: TRBV3-1/TRBV3-2
CDR3nt: TGTGCCAGCAGCCAAGCGAAGACAGGGCGGCAGGAGACCCAGTACTTC
CDR3aa: CASSQAKTGRQETQYF

d_gene: TRBD2
abundance: NA
j_gene: TRBJ2-3
v_gene: TRBV11-3
CDR3nt: TGTGCCAGCAGCTACGGGGGGAGCACAGATACGCAGTATTTT
CDR3aa: CASSYGGSTDTQYF